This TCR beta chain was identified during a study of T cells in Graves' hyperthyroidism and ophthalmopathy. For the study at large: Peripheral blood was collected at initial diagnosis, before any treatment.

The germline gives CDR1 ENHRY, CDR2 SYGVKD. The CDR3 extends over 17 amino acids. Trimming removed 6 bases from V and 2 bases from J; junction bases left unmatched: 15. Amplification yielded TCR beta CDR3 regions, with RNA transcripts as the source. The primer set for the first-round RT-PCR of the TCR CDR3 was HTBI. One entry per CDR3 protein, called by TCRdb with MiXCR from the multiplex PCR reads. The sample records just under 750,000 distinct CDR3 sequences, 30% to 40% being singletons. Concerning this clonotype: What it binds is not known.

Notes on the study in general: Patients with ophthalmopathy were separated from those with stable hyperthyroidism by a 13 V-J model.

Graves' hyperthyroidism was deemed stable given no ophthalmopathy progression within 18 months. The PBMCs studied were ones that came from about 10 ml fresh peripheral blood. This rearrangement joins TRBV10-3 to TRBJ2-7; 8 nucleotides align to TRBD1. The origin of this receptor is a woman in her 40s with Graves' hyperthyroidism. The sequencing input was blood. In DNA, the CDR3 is TGTGCCATCAGAGGCGGAGGCGGACAGGGCAGCCCCTACGAGCAGTACTTC. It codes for CAIRGGGGQGSPYEQYF.